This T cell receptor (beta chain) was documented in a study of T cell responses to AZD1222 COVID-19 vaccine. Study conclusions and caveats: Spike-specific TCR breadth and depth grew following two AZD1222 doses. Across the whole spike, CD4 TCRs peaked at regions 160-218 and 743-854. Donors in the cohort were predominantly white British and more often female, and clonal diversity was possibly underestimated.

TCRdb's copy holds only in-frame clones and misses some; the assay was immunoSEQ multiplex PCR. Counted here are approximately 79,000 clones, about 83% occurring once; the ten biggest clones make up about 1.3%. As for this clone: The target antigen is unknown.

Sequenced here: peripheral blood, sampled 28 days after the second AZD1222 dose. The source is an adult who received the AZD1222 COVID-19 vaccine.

The CDR3 reads CASSIGQSEKLFF. CDR3 coding DNA: TGTGCCAGCAGTATCGGACAAAGTGAAAAACTGTTTTTT. This rearrangement joins TRBV12-3 or TRBV12-4 to TRBJ1-4; weak D call: TRBD1 (5 bases). This CDR3 has 13 residues. V lost 5 bases and J lost 7, with 11 bases in between.